The 30 T cell receptor beta chains listed next were all sequenced from one sample in a study of cytomegalovirus exposure and HLA in healthy donors. This PCR relied on a set of 60 Vbeta primers and 13 Jbeta primers. This table comes from immunoSEQ multiplex PCR, and its TCRdb copy is limited to in-frame clones, with some not included. The profile shows more than 95,000 clones, about 81% of them singletons. Material: PBMCs. These receptors were collected from a woman aged 25 to 39 in good health and CMV-seronegative.

This sequence joins TRBV2 and TRBJ1-4, with D possibly TRBD1 on 5 matching bases. This CDR3 spans 14 amino acids. The V gene's germline CDR1 is SNHLY and CDR2 FYNNEI. V lost 4 bases to trimming and J lost 7 bases, with 13 bases between them. The CDR3 region is CASSGRGGSEKLFF. The CDR3 DNA reads TGTGCCAGCAGTGGGAGGGGTGGCAGTGAAAAACTGTTTTTT.

In the case of this clone: The sample contains more than one DNA sequence encoding this CDR3. The genes are TRBV4-1 and TRBJ2-1; possible D gene TRBD2, 6 bases. The CDR3 runs 16 residues. Trimming took 1 base from V and 9 from J, leaving 19 bases between them. The germline V gene encodes CDR1 MGHRA and CDR2 YSYEKL. CDR3 region: CASSQGLVRGLSEQFF. The CDR3 DNA is TGCGCCAGCAGCCAAGGGCTCGTGCGGGGACTCAGTGAGCAGTTCTTC.

The gene calls are TRBV19 and TRBJ1-6; the D is unclear. Germline values: CDR1 LNHDA, CDR2 SQIVND (reference sequence). The V and J ends lost 0 bases and 9 bases respectively, with 6 bases between them. This CDR3 is built from 13 residues. The chain's CDR3 is CASSIDGRSPLHF. Here the CDR3 DNA reads TGTGCCAGTAGTATAGATGGGCGTTCACCCCTCCACTTT. The variable domain in full, with the rest retrieved from reference TRBV19 and TRBJ1-6, is DGGITQSPKYLFRKEGQNVTLSCEQNLNHDAMYWYRQDPGQGLRLIYYSQIVNDFQKGDIAEGYSVSREKKESFPLTVTSAQKNPTAFYLCASSIDGRSPLHFGNGTRLTVT.

This clone came up a few times. The chain recombines TRBV19 with TRBJ2-3; 16 nucleotides align to TRBD2. The germline CDR1 and CDR2 sequences are LNHDA and SQIVND (reference sequence). The trim removed 6 bases at V and 7 bases at J, leaving 10 bases unmatched. There are 17 residues in the CDR3. CDR3 in amino acids: CASRPPGLAGGQNTQYF. The DNA for the CDR3 is TGTGCCAGTAGGCCCCCGGGACTAGCGGGAGGGCAAAATACGCAGTATTTT.

This clone was observed once. The chain links TRBV11-3 to TRBJ1-4; the D is unclear. The length of the CDR3 is 13 residues. V lost 2 bases, J lost 6 bases, and 7 bases lay in between. CDR1 and CDR2 from the germline V gene are SGHNT and YENEEA. The CDR3 bases are TGTGCCAGCAGCTTAAATGGAGATGAAAAACTGTTTTTT. Protein: CASSLNGDEKLFF.

This clone is a singleton in its sample. The chain combines TRBV7-2 with TRBJ1-5; D is uncertain. Deletions cut 5 bases from V and 5 bases from J, with 10 bases between. This CDR3 is 13 amino acids long. Germline assignment: CDR1 SGHTA and CDR2 FQGNSA. The CDR3: CASSLQFDQPQHF. The CDR3 coding sequence is TGTGCCAGCAGCCTGCAGTTTGATCAGCCCCAGCATTTT.

This chain connects TRBV7-8 to TRBJ2-4; no clear D gene. The CDR3 contains 14 residues. In germline, CDR1 is SGHVS, CDR2 FQNEAQ. The V gene lost 6 bases and the J gene lost 1 base, with 10 bases spanning the gap. CDR3 region: CASSPPQAKNIQYF. The DNA for the CDR3 is TGTGCCAGCAGTCCCCCTCAGGCCAAAAACATTCAGTACTTC.

The J gene is TRBJ2-7, the V gene TRBV29-1; 9 nucleotides align to TRBD1. The CDR3 length is 14 residues. Trimming at V came to 6 bases and at J to 2 bases, leaving 8 bases not matched to a gene. Germline loops: CDR1 SQVTM, CDR2 ANQGSEA. In DNA, the CDR3 is TGCAGCGTCGCACAGGGGGCGAATACCTACGAGCAGTACTTC. It encodes CSVAQGANTYEQYF.

The gene calls are TRBV4-1 and TRBJ2-1; TRBD1 agrees at 9 bases. The CDR3 consists of 18 residues. The V and J ends lost 1 base and 8 bases, in that order; junction bases with no gene match: 15. Germline V gives CDR1 MGHRA, CDR2 YSYEKL. CDR3: CASSQVLLATGGRHEQFF. As DNA, the CDR3 is TGCGCCAGCAGCCAAGTATTGTTGGCGACAGGGGGAAGGCATGAGCAGTTCTTC.

V is TRBV7-2 and J is TRBJ2-1; D perhaps matches TRBD2 (6 bases). The CDR3 length is 14 residues. Deletions cut 5 bases from V and 4 bases from J, with 12 bases between. In germline, CDR1 is SGHTA, CDR2 FQGNSA. The CDR3 is CASSTTSRYNEQFF. The CDR3 coding sequence is TGTGCCAGCAGCACTACTAGCCGATACAATGAGCAGTTCTTC.

CDR3 DNA: TGTGCTAGTGCCTTGACCGGGATGAACACTGAAGCTTTCTTT. Protein: CASALTGMNTEAFF. This chain joins TRBV12-5 and TRBJ1-1; no clear D. This CDR3 has 14 amino acids. The V gene lost 7 bases and the J gene lost 0 bases, with 12 bases spanning the gap. Germline V gives CDR1 LGHNT, CDR2 FRNRAP. Together with reference TRBV12-5 and TRBJ1-1, the CDR3 gives the full variable domain: DARVTQTPRHKVTEMGQEVTMRCQPILGHNTVFWYRQTMMQGLELLAYFRNRAPLDDSGMPKDRFSAEMPDATLATLKIQPSEPRDSAVYFCASALTGMNTEAFFGQGTRLTVV.

V gene TRBV5-1 combines with J gene TRBJ2-1; 8 nucleotides align to TRBD2. The V gene end was trimmed by 6 bases and the J gene end by 6 bases; junction bases not matched to a gene: 5. The CDR3 totals 13 residues. CDR1 is SGHRS and CDR2 is YFSETQ in the germline V gene. CDR3 in amino acids: CASNLAGGNEQFF. DNA for the CDR3: TGCGCCAGCAATCTGGCGGGGGGCAATGAGCAGTTCTTC.

The chain links TRBV7-8 to TRBJ2-7, with TRBD2 matching over 9 bases. In germline, CDR1 is SGHVS, CDR2 FQNEAQ. V shed 1 base and J 4 bases; nucleotides not matched to a gene: 11. The CDR3 is made up of 17 amino acids. CDR3 sequence reads: CASSLGVAGAPFYEQYF. In nucleotides, the CDR3 is TGTGCCAGCAGCTTAGGCGTAGCGGGGGCCCCGTTTTACGAGCAGTACTTC.

The V gene is TRBV23-1, the J gene TRBJ2-7; TRBD1 might be the D (7 bases). TRBV23-1 belongs to the ORF category, with a function that is uncertain. V lost 0 bases, J lost 5 bases, and 20 bases lay in between. The CDR3 is made up of 17 amino acids. CDR3 residues: CASSQSLCGDSGNEQYF. The CDR3 DNA reads as TGCGCCAGCAGTCAATCACTATGCGGGGACAGTGGGAACGAGCAGTACTTC.

V gene TRBV25-1 combines with J gene TRBJ1-1; no clear D gene. This CDR3 has 12 residues. With 5 bases removed from V and 1 base from J, the gap between germline ends came to 5 bases. CDR1 MGHDK and CDR2 SYGVNS come from the germline V gene. The CDR3 region is CASSPGNTEAFF. In nucleotides, the CDR3 is TGTGCCAGCAGTCCAGGGAACACTGAAGCTTTCTTT.

The chain uses TRBV6-5 and TRBJ1-2; D may be TRBD1 (6 bases). The CDR3 is 13 residues long. V was pared by 6 bases and J by 5 bases, with 13 bases between. Germline V gene lookup returns CDR1 MNHEY and CDR2 SVGAGI. As DNA, the CDR3 is TGTGCCAGCAGCCCTCAGGGGCCTTATGGCTACACCTTC. This encodes CASSPQGPYGYTF.

This clone was counted a single time. The gene calls are TRBV7-8 and TRBJ2-3; 8 bases agree with TRBD1. Germline CDR1 is SGHVS and CDR2 is FQNEAQ. This CDR3 has 16 amino acids. Unmatched junction bases numbered 7, after V lost 5 bases and J lost 0 bases. This chain's CDR3 is CASSVWTGSSTDTQYF. CDR3 DNA sequence: TGTGCCAGCAGCGTATGGACAGGGTCTAGCACAGATACGCAGTATTTT.

This clone was detected only a few times. The CDR3 is CASSQDFRGGELFF. The CDR3 bases are TGCGCCAGCAGCCAAGATTTCAGGGGCGGGGAGCTGTTTTTT. The chain employs TRBV4-3 and TRBJ2-2; D is perhaps TRBD1 (6 bases). The CDR3 has 14 residues. Trimming took off 0 bases at V and 7 bases at J, with 9 bases between the two ends. Germline CDR1 LGHNA, CDR2 YSLEER.

The rearrangement uses TRBV6-1 and TRBJ2-5; D is unclear. The V gene lost 5 bases and the J gene lost 4 bases, with 8 bases spanning the gap. The germline V gene encodes CDR1 MNHNS and CDR2 SASEGT. CDR3 size: 12 residues. CDR3 nucleotides: TGTGCCAGCAGTACCAGCGCAGAGACCCAGTACTTC. Protein sequence: CASSTSAETQYF.

The chain combines TRBV4-2 with TRBJ2-1, with 7 bases matching TRBD2. Trimming took 1 base from V and 1 from J; bases not matched to a gene: 4. CDR3 length: 16 residues. CDR1 and CDR2 from the germline V gene are LGHNA and YNFKEQ. The CDR3 sequence: CASSQAGLVSYNEQFF. In DNA, the CDR3 is TGTGCCAGCAGCCAAGCCGGACTAGTGTCCTACAATGAGCAGTTCTTC.

This rearrangement joins TRBV7-3 to TRBJ2-1, with 11 bases identical to TRBD2. V shed 1 base, J shed 15 bases, and the junction held 11 bases outside the gene matches. Per germline, CDR1 SGHTA and CDR2 FQGTGA. CDR3 size: 15 residues. The CDR3 DNA reads TGTGCCAGCAGCTTAAATGGTGGTAGCGGGAGGGCCGTGTTCTTC. Encoded protein: CASSLNGGSGRAVFF.

Of note for this clone: Within the sample, other DNA sequences also encode this same CDR3. The rearrangement links TRBV5-1 to TRBJ1-1; D unclear. The CDR3 is 13 residues long. The V gene lost 2 bases and the J gene lost 1 base, with 6 bases spanning the gap. Germline CDR1 is SGHRS and CDR2 is YFSETQ. DNA for the CDR3: TGCGCCAGCAGCTTTACTGGGAACACTGAAGCTTTCTTT. Its protein is CASSFTGNTEAFF.

J is TRBJ1-1 and V is TRBV5-1, with 7 bases that match TRBD1. Trimming removed 2 bases from V and 1 base from J; junction bases left unmatched: 5. Per germline, CDR1 SGHRS and CDR2 YFSETQ. The CDR3 consists of 15 residues. As DNA, the CDR3 is TGCGCCAGCAGCTTCGGGACAGCAGAGAACACTGAAGCTTTCTTT. This sequence encodes CASSFGTAENTEAFF.

The chain couples TRBV6-5 to TRBJ1-4; 9 nucleotides line up with TRBD1. The CDR3 runs 14 residues. The V and J ends lost 4 bases and 4 bases, in that order; junction bases with no gene match: 1. Germline-derived CDR1 and CDR2 are MNHEY and SVGAGI. This CDR3 reads CASSSGQGNEKLFF. CDR3 sequence (DNA): TGTGCCAGCAGTTCGGGACAGGGTAATGAAAAACTGTTTTTT.

The chain combines TRBV6-6 with TRBJ2-2; possibly TRBD2 for D (5 bases). The V end lost 4 bases, the J end lost 3 bases, and 9 bases lay between the germline ends. The CDR3 is 14 residues long. Germline CDR1 is MNHNY and CDR2 is SVGAGI (reference sequence). CDR3 protein: CASSSGIHTGELFF. The CDR3 DNA sequence: TGTGCCAGCAGTTCCGGGATTCACACCGGGGAGCTGTTTTTT.

V usage is TRBV11-3 and J usage is TRBJ2-1, with a tentative D call TRBD2 (6 bases). Trimming took 0 bases from V and 5 from J, leaving 17 bases between them. CDR1 SGHNT and CDR2 YENEEA come from the germline V gene. The CDR3 covers 17 residues. CDR3 in amino acids: CASSLDPRTGVNNEQFF. Here the CDR3 DNA reads TGTGCCAGCAGCTTAGACCCTAGGACGGGGGTCAACAATGAGCAGTTCTTC.

J is TRBJ2-5 and V is TRBV5-1, with D perhaps matching TRBD2 (6 bases). CDR3 length: 15 amino acids. The germline CDR1 and CDR2 sequences are SGHRS and YFSETQ. Trimming shortened V by 1 base and J by 3 bases, and 13 bases separated the two germline ends. The CDR3 DNA is TGCGCCAGCAGCTTGAACGGGAGTCCAAAAGAGACCCAGTACTTC. As protein: CASSLNGSPKETQYF.

The chain uses TRBV14 and TRBJ1-2; 9 nucleotides match TRBD1. The CDR3 spans 13 residues. The V gene end was trimmed by 4 bases and the J gene end by 6 bases; junction bases not matched to a gene: 3. Germline V gene data show CDR1 as SGHDN and CDR2 as FVKESK. CDR3 residues: CASSPRTGDGYTF. CDR3 sequence (DNA): TGTGCCAGCAGCCCGCGGACAGGGGATGGCTACACCTTC.

The chain carries TRBV28 and TRBJ1-5; 7 nucleotides line up with TRBD1. The CDR3 loop spans 13 amino acids. Per the germline V gene, CDR1 is MDHEN and CDR2 is SYDVKM. J gave up 9 bases and V 5 bases, and 7 bases lay outside the gene matches. The DNA of the CDR3 is TGTGCCAGCAGTGGACAGGCGCCGAGGCCCCAGCATTTT. Translating gives CASSGQAPRPQHF.

A single count supports this clone. The J gene is TRBJ1-5, the V gene TRBV2; weak D call: TRBD1 (6 bases). Germline V CDR1 and CDR2: SNHLY, FYNNEI. V dropped 6 bases and J dropped 1 base, with 10 bases sitting between them. This CDR3 region has 14 residues. Written as DNA, the CDR3 is TGTGCCAGCAGACAGGGCGGAAGCAATCAGCCCCAGCATTTT. Its translation: CASRQGGSNQPQHF.